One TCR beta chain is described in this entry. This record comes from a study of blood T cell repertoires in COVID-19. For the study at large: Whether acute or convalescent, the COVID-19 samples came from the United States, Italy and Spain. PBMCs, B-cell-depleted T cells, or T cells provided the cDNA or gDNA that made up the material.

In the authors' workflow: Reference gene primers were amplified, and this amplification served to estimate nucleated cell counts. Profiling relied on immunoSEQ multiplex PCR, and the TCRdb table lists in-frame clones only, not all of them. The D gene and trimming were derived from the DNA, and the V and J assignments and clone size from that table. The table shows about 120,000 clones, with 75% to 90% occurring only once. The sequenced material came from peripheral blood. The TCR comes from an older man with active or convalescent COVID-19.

This chain's CDR3 is CASSLSSGRVFSGGYTF. The CDR3 bases are TGTGCCAGCAGTCTAAGCTCGGGCAGGGTATTTTCTGGTGGCTACACCTTC. The genes are TRBV6-6 and TRBJ1-2, with TRBD1 as a possible D gene (5 bases). CDR3 length: 17 residues. Per the germline V gene, CDR1 is MNHNY and CDR2 is SVGAGI (reference sequence). V gave up 5 bases and J gave up 7 bases, with 26 bases separating them.